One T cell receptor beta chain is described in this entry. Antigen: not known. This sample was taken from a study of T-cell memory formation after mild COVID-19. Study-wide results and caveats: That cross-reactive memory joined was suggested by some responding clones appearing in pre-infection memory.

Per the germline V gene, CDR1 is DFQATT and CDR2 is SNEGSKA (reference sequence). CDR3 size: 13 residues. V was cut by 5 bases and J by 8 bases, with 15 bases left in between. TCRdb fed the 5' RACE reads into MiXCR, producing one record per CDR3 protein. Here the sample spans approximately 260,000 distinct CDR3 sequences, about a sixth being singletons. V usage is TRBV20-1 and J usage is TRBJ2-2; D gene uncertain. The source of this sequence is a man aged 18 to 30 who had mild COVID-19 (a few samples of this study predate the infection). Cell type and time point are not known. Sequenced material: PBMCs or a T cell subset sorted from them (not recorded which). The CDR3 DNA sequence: TGCAGTGCTTTATCCTTCACGGTGGGGGAGCTGTTTTTT. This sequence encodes CSALSFTVGELFF.